Each of the 30 T cell receptor beta chains below was sequenced from the same sample in a study of vaccination and CD4 T cells after COVID-19. Specified treatment: approximately 9-day PBMC culture with coronavirus spike peptide pools or control peptides (ViraFEST assay). No antigen is known for these receptors. Researchers used the Oncomine TCR Beta short-read assay to sequence DNA from cultured CD4+ T cells. TCRdb reanalysed the PCR reads using MiXCR and keeps one entry per CDR3 protein. The sample yields about 16,000 distinct CDR3 sequences, roughly 56% seen once. What was sequenced was CD4+ T cells from blood, cultured in vitro. Receptors originate from a human donor who had recovered from COVID-19.

CDR3 in DNA: TGCAGTGCTAGAGTTAAGACGCCCGAGGGGAACACCATATATTTT. It is translated as CSARVKTPEGNTIYF. The chain is built from TRBV20-1 and TRBJ1-3; tentatively, D is TRBD1 (5 bases). The CDR3 loop spans 15 amino acids. Germline V gives CDR1 DFQATT, CDR2 SNEGSKA (reference sequence). V was trimmed by 1 base and J by 7 bases, leaving 17 bases between them.

The chain uses TRBV7-9 and TRBJ2-1; a weak D match, TRBD1 (6 bases). Germline V gene data show CDR1 as SEHNR and CDR2 as FQNEAQ (reference sequence). CDR3 length equals 14 residues. Trimming pared 6 bases from V and 6 bases from J, leaving 15 bases between. The CDR3 DNA is TGTGCCAGCAGATACTCTAGACAGGCCAATGAGCAGTTCTTC. Translation gives CASRYSRQANEQFF. The full variable domain, rest sourced from reference TRBV7-9 and TRBJ2-1, is DTGVSQNPRHKITKRGQNVTFRCDPISEHNRLYWYRQTLGQGPEFLTYFQNEAQLEKSRLLSDRFSAERPKGSFSTLEIQRTEQGDSAMYLCASRYSRQANEQFFGPGTRLTVL.

This clonotype was detected only a few times. This chain uses TRBV7-3 with TRBJ2-5; a weak D match, TRBD2 (6 bases). This CDR3 comprises 14 residues. Germline assignment: CDR1 SGHTA and CDR2 FQGTGA. V lost 5 bases, J lost 5 bases, and 15 bases lay in between. The CDR3 here is CASSPGLKGETQYF. CDR3 nucleotides: TGTGCCAGCAGCCCGGGACTCAAGGGGGAGACCCAGTACTTC.

The chain uses TRBV11-3 and TRBJ1-6, with D possibly TRBD1 on 5 matching bases. V was cut by 0 bases and J by 9 bases, with 6 bases left in between. CDR1 and CDR2 from the germline V gene are SGHNT and YENEEA. The CDR3 covers 13 residues. The CDR3 DNA reads TGTGCCAGCAGCTTAGAGAGGGGTTCACCCCTCCACTTT. Protein: CASSLERGSPLHF.

This rearrangement joins TRBV24-1 to TRBJ2-3; TRBD2 matches at 7 bases. Per germline, CDR1 KGHDR and CDR2 SFDVKD. V gave up 7 bases and J gave up 0 bases; unmatched junction bases: 9. This CDR3 contains 16 residues. The CDR3 DNA reads TGTGCCACCAGGGGAAGAGGGAGGGCTAGCACAGATACGCAGTATTTT. This encodes CATRGRGRASTDTQYF.

This clonotype has just a few counts. The chain is built from TRBV4-1 and TRBJ1-1; D unresolved. This CDR3 spans 15 amino acids. Trimming took 5 bases from V and 2 from J, leaving 15 bases between them. CDR1 is MGHRA and CDR2 is YSYEKL in the germline V gene. DNA for the CDR3: TGCGCCAGCAGCAAGACCGGCGGGGTAAACACTGAAGCTTTCTTT. This encodes CASSKTGGVNTEAFF.

This chain uses TRBV6-1 with TRBJ2-1; TRBD2 aligns across 7 bases. Trimming at V came to 5 bases and at J to 8 bases, leaving 9 bases not matched to a gene. This CDR3 has 14 residues. Germline V CDR1 and CDR2: MNHNS, SASEGT. CDR3: CASSKGLVVDEQFF. The CDR3 nucleotides read TGTGCCAGCAGTAAAGGACTAGTGGTCGATGAGCAGTTCTTC.

This clonotype has a handful of counts. The chain links TRBV6-2 or TRBV6-3 to TRBJ1-5; 10 bases fit TRBD1. With 6 bases clipped from V and 1 base from J, the junction kept 0 bases outside the gene matches. CDR1 and CDR2 from the germline V gene are MNHEY and SVGEGT. The CDR3 spans 14 residues. The CDR3 sequence is CASRTGGSNQPQHF. The CDR3 DNA reads as TGTGCCAGCAGGACAGGGGGCAGCAATCAGCCCCAGCATTTT.

Here the CDR3 reads CASSLGGLGGYTF. CDR3 nucleotides: TGTGCCAGCAGCTTGGGGGGGCTCGGTGGCTACACCTTC. V is TRBV5-4 and J is TRBJ1-2; D is perhaps TRBD1 (6 bases). This CDR3 is built from 13 residues. CDR1 and CDR2 (germline): SGHNT, YYREEE (reference sequence). V was pared by 0 bases and J by 7 bases, with 10 bases between.

The rearrangement uses TRBV29-1 and TRBJ2-1, with 8 bases matching TRBD2. With V trimmed by 6 bases and J by 6 bases, 7 bases remained unmatched. This CDR3 contains 13 residues. Germline loops: CDR1 SQVTM, CDR2 ANQGSEA. The DNA of the CDR3 is TGCAGCGTCCCCGGACTAGCTAGCAATGAGCAGTTCTTC. The encoded protein is CSVPGLASNEQFF.

This chain joins TRBV5-1 and TRBJ2-2, with TRBD1 identical over 10 bases. V dropped 0 bases and J dropped 6; count of bases not matched to a gene: 2. The CDR3 runs to 15 residues. Germline lookup yields CDR1 SGHRS and CDR2 YFSETQ. CDR3 region: CASSLAGQGSGELFF. As DNA, the CDR3 is TGCGCCAGCAGCTTGGCGGGACAGGGGTCCGGGGAGCTGTTTTTT.

The J gene is TRBJ2-2, the V gene TRBV11-3, with 9 bases fitting TRBD2. CDR1 and CDR2 (germline): SGHNT, YENEEA. This CDR3 is built from 14 residues. V shed 10 bases, J shed 4 bases, and the junction held 7 bases outside the gene matches. Here the CDR3 reads CAISGSGGTGELFF. The CDR3 coding sequence is TGTGCCATTAGCGGGAGTGGTGGCACCGGGGAGCTGTTTTTT.

The chain joins TRBV12-3 or TRBV12-4 to TRBJ1-5; D not resolved. This CDR3 region has 14 residues. V lost 4 bases to trimming and J lost 3 bases, with 10 bases between them. The CDR3: CASSYGLNNQPQHF. Here the CDR3 DNA reads TGTGCCAGCAGTTATGGACTGAACAATCAGCCCCAGCATTTT.

In this sample, this clonotype turned up a few times. The chain has TRBV20-1 and TRBJ2-3, with 10 bases that match TRBD2. The junction had 6 bases not matched to a gene; V was cut back by 3 bases and J by 3 bases. The CDR3 is 15 amino acids. CDR1 DFQATT and CDR2 SNEGSKA come from the germline V gene (reference sequence). CDR3 nucleotides: TGCAGTGCTAGTGGGCTAGCGGGAGTGACAGATACGCAGTATTTT. Residues: CSASGLAGVTDTQYF.

This clonotype has just a few counts. The junction differs from germline at one of its ends, possibly a read error. The chain is built from TRBV5-3 and TRBJ1-5, with 10 bases matching TRBD1. TRBV5-3 carries the ORF label, with uncertain function. The CDR3 runs 15 residues. The CDR3 nucleotides read TGTGCCAGCAGCTTGGTCGGGACAGGGGATCAGCCCCAGCATTTT. This encodes CASSLVGTGDQPQHF.

A few counts support this clonotype. The chain recombines TRBV20-1 with TRBJ1-5; 10 bases agree with TRBD1. V was pared by 3 bases and J by 7 bases, with 3 bases of the junction left unmatched. The CDR3 consists of 13 residues. CDR1 is DFQATT, CDR2 SNEGSKA, per germline (reference sequence). CDR3 coding DNA: TGCAGTGCTAGGGGACAGGGGACGCAGCCCCAGCATTTT. Translation: CSARGQGTQPQHF.

The chain links TRBV28 to TRBJ1-5, with TRBD1 matching over 8 bases. There are 13 residues in the CDR3. Germline lookup yields CDR1 MDHEN and CDR2 SYDVKM. With 4 bases clipped from V and 6 bases from J, the junction kept 2 bases outside the gene matches. CDR3 sequence: CASSWTGSQPQHF. CDR3 DNA: TGTGCCAGCAGTTGGACAGGGAGTCAGCCCCAGCATTTT.

The chain links TRBV12-3 or TRBV12-4 to TRBJ1-5, with D hard to call. With 3 bases removed from V and 7 bases from J, the gap between germline ends came to 7 bases. The CDR3 runs 12 residues. The CDR3 coding sequence is TGTGCCAGCAGTTTTCCCCAGCAGCCCCAGCATTTT. This codes for CASSFPQQPQHF.

The chain is built from TRBV5-1 and TRBJ1-2; D is ambiguous. From germline, CDR1 is SGHRS and CDR2 YFSETQ. V lost 1 base to trimming and J lost 5 bases, with 15 bases between them. CDR3 length equals 15 residues. In DNA, the CDR3 is TGCGCCAGCAGCTTGATGCCCCCTCTGGTATATGGCTACACCTTC. Encoded protein: CASSLMPPLVYGYTF.

The chain joins TRBV11-1 to TRBJ1-1; perhaps TRBD1 as D (5 bases). Looked up from germline, CDR1 is SGHAT and CDR2 is FQDESV (reference sequence). Trimming stripped 6 bases from V and 0 bases from J, with 11 bases between. The length of the CDR3 is 14 residues. CDR3 coding DNA: TGTGCCAGCAGATGGGGGACTATGAACACTGAAGCTTTCTTT. Translated, it gives CASRWGTMNTEAFF.

This chain links TRBV28 with TRBJ1-3, with D possibly matching TRBD1 (5 bases). Germline CDR1 MDHEN, CDR2 SYDVKM. CDR3 length: 16 amino acids. Trimming shortened V by 8 bases and J by 0 bases, and 17 bases separated the two germline ends. Here the CDR3 reads CASGRADSLSGNTIYF. In nucleotides, the CDR3 is TGTGCCAGCGGTCGCGCAGACAGCCTCTCTGGAAACACCATATATTTT.

This clonotype was recorded once. This sequence joins TRBV10-1 and TRBJ2-5; D unclear. CDR1 is WNHNN and CDR2 is SYGVQD in the germline V gene (reference sequence). The CDR3 is made up of 13 amino acids. V lost 2 bases and J 0 bases, leaving 4 bases between the germline ends. The chain's CDR3 is CASSEGNQETQYF. In DNA, the CDR3 is TGCGCCAGCAGTGAGGGGAACCAAGAGACCCAGTACTTC.

This clonotype was found a few times. This chain links TRBV7-9 with TRBJ2-5; D is unresolved. The CDR3 extends over 13 amino acids. Germline V gives CDR1 SEHNR, CDR2 FQNEAQ (reference sequence). Trimming cost V 3 bases and J 4 bases, with 9 bases left between them. CDR3 bases: TGTGCCAGCAGCTTCCGCGCTGGAGAGACCCAGTACTTC. Amino acid sequence: CASSFRAGETQYF. The full variable domain, in which reference TRBV7-9 and TRBJ2-5 provide the parts outside the CDR3, is DTGVSQNPRHKITKRGQNVTFRCDPISEHNRLYWYRQTLGQGPEFLTYFQNEAQLEKSRLLSDRFSAERPKGSFSTLEIQRTEQGDSAMYLCASSFRAGETQYFGPGTRLLVL.

J is TRBJ2-7 and V is TRBV7-3, with TRBD2 identical over 12 bases. Germline V gene lookup returns CDR1 SGHTA and CDR2 FQGTGA. The trim removed 5 bases at V and 3 bases at J, leaving 17 bases unmatched. This CDR3 region has 19 residues. CDR3 protein: CASSATPRLAGDPFYEQYF. In DNA, the CDR3 is TGTGCCAGCAGCGCCACGCCCCGACTAGCGGGAGACCCTTTCTACGAGCAGTACTTC.

This clonotype has just a few counts. This rearrangement joins TRBV11-2 to TRBJ2-1; D remains unclear. The CDR3 sequence is 14 residues long. The V end was cut by 4 bases, the J end by 3 bases, with 10 bases between. Germline assignment: CDR1 SGHAT and CDR2 FQNNGV. The CDR3 is CASSSFRSYNEQFF. The CDR3 bases are TGTGCCAGCAGCTCCTTCCGGAGCTACAATGAGCAGTTCTTC.

J is TRBJ1-4 and V is TRBV11-3; D might be TRBD1 (5 bases). Trimming cost V 1 base and J 12 bases, with 18 bases left between them. This CDR3 has 15 amino acids. Germline loops: CDR1 SGHNT, CDR2 YENEEA. In DNA, the CDR3 is TGTGCCAGCAGCTTAGGCACGGGACCCCCCGGTCAACTGTTTTTT. The encoded protein is CASSLGTGPPGQLFF.

A few counts support this clonotype. V is TRBV12-3 or TRBV12-4 and J is TRBJ1-6; D ambiguous. Trimming left V 3 bases short and J 10 bases short, with 22 bases between. There are 17 residues in the CDR3. CDR3 in amino acids: CASSFDYSGSVQSPLHF. The CDR3 nucleotides are TGTGCCAGCAGTTTCGACTATTCGGGCTCCGTTCAGTCACCCCTCCACTTT.

This clonotype was seen once. CDR3 nucleotide sequence: TGTGCCAGCAGTCGGGACAGGGTGAGGACCTTC. Its protein product is CASSRDRVRTF. The V gene is TRBV28, the J gene TRBJ1-2; 9 bases agree with TRBD1. The germline V gene encodes CDR1 MDHEN and CDR2 SYDVKM. Germline trimming cut 5 bases from V and 14 bases from J; bases unmatched to any gene: 6. The CDR3 has 11 residues.

J is TRBJ2-2 and V is TRBV5-1, with D perhaps TRBD2 (6 bases). Germline V CDR1 and CDR2: SGHRS, YFSETQ. The CDR3 is 16 residues long. V was clipped by 4 bases and J by 3 bases, with 16 bases between them. CDR3 DNA sequence: TGCGCCAGCAGCCCCACGGCCGGGAGAGACACCGGGGAGCTGTTTTTT. Translated: CASSPTAGRDTGELFF.

The rearrangement joins TRBV5-1 to TRBJ2-1; D not resolved. The CDR3 length is 12 residues. V shed 0 bases and J shed 7 bases, with 5 bases lying between them. Germline V gene data show CDR1 as SGHRS and CDR2 as YFSETQ. CDR3 nucleotide sequence: TGCGCCAGCAGCTTGGGCGAGAATGAGCAGTTCTTC. Translated: CASSLGENEQFF.